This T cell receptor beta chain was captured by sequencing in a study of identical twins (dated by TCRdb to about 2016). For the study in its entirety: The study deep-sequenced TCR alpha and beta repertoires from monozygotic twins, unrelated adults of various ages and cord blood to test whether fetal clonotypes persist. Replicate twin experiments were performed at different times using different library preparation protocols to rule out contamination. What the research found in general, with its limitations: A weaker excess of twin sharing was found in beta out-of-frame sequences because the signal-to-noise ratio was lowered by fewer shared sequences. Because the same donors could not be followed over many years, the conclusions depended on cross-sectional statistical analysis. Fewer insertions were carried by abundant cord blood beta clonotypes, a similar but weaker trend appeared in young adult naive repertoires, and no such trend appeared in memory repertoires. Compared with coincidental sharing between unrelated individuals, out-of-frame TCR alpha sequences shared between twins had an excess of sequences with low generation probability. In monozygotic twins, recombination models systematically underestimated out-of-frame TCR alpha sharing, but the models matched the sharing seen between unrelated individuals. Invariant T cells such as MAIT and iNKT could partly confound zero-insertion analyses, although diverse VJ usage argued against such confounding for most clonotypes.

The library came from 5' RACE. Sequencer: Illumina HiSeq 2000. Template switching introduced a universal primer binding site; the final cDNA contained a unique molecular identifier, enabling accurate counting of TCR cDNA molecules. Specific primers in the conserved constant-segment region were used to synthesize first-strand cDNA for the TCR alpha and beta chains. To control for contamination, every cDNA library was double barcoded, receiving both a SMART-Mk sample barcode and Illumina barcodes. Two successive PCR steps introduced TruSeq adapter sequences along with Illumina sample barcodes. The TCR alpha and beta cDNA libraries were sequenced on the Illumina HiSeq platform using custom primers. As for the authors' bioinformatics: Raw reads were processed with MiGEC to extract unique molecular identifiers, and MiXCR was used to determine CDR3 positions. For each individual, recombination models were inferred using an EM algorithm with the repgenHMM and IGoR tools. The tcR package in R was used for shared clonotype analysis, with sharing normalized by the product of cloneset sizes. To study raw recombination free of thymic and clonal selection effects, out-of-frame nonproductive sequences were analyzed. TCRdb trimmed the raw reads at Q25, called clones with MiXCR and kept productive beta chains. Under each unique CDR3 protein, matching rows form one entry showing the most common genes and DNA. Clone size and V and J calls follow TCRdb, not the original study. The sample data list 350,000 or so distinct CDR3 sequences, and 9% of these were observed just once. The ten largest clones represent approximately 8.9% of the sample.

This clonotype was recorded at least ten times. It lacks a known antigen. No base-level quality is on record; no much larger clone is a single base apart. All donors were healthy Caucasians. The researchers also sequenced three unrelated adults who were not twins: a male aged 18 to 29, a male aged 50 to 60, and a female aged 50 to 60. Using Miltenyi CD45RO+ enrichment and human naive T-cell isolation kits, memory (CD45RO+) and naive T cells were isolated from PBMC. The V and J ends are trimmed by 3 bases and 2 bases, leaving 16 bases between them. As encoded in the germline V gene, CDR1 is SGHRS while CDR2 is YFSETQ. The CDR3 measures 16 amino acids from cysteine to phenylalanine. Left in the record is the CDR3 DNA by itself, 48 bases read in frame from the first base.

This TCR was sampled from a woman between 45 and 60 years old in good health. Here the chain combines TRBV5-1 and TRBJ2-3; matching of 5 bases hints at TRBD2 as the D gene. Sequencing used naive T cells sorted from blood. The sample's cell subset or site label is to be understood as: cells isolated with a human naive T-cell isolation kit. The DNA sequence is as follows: TGCGCCAGCAGCTCTCTCGCGGGCAGCTTCACAGATACGCAGTATTTT. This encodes CASSSLAGSFTDTQYF. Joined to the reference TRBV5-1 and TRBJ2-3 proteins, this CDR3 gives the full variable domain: KAGVTQTPRYLIKTRGQQVTLSCSPISGHRSVSWYQQTPGQGLQFLFEYFSETQRNKGNFPGRFSGRQFSNSRSEMNVSTLELGDSALYLCASSSLAGSFTDTQYFGPGTRLTVL.